These 25 T cell receptor beta chains were sequenced from one sample in a study of response to subunit inactivated influenza vaccine. Using its own MiXCR run on the RT-PCR reads, TCRdb lists one record per CDR3 protein. The sample carries around 180,000 distinct CDR3 sequences, approximately 8.7% recorded once. Sequenced here: non-naive T cells sorted from PBMCs, sampled on the day of vaccination. The receptors shown here come from a man aged 50 or older who received an inactivated influenza vaccine.

The V gene is TRBV20-1, the J gene TRBJ2-1; TRBD1 is a possible D gene (5 bases). The CDR3 sequence is 13 residues long. The V end was cut by 2 bases, the J end by 5 bases, with 10 bases between. The V gene's germline CDR1 is DFQATT and CDR2 SNEGSKA (reference sequence). CDR3 bases: TGCAGTGCTAGATCCAGGGTAAACAATGAGCAGTTCTTC. Translating gives CSARSRVNNEQFF.

CDR3 sequence reads: CASSSPGERYEQYF. CDR3 DNA: TGTGCCAGCAGTTCACCAGGGGAGAGGTACGAGCAGTACTTC. The chain combines TRBV28 with TRBJ2-7; TRBD1 might be the D (6 bases). The germline V and J ends were trimmed by 4 bases and 4 bases, with 14 bases remaining between them. CDR1 and CDR2 (germline): MDHEN, SYDVKM. The CDR3 totals 14 residues.

J is TRBJ2-3 and V is TRBV24-1; D perhaps matches TRBD2 (5 bases). CDR3 length: 15 amino acids. The germline CDR1 and CDR2 sequences are KGHDR and SFDVKD. Trimming left V 7 bases short and J 3 bases short, with 16 bases between. The CDR3 region is CATSHRWRGTDTQYF. DNA for the CDR3: TGTGCCACCAGCCATAGATGGCGCGGGACAGATACGCAGTATTTT.

The chain links TRBV5-1 to TRBJ2-5; 8 bases line up with TRBD1. J gave up 0 bases and V 4 bases, and 8 bases lay outside the gene matches. The CDR3 sequence is 16 residues long. Germline assignment: CDR1 SGHRS and CDR2 YFSETQ. The CDR3 DNA reads TGCGCCAGCAGCGGTGGGACAGGAGGATACCAAGAGACCCAGTACTTC. Amino acid sequence: CASSGGTGGYQETQYF. Full variable domain (missing parts from reference TRBV5-1 and TRBJ2-5): KAGVTQTPRYLIKTRGQQVTLSCSPISGHRSVSWYQQTPGQGLQFLFEYFSETQRNKGNFPGRFSGRQFSNSRSEMNVSTLELGDSALYLCASSGGTGGYQETQYFGPGTRLLVL.

This clonotype was observed a handful of times. The V and J genes are TRBV18 and TRBJ1-5; no clear D gene. Germline CDR1 KGHSH, CDR2 LQKENI. CDR3 length: 13 amino acids. Trimming cost V 3 bases and J 3 bases, with 6 bases left between them. The CDR3 sequence: CASSPGDNQPQHF. CDR3 DNA sequence: TGTGCCAGCTCACCTGGGGACAATCAGCCCCAGCATTTT.

The chain carries TRBV5-8 and TRBJ2-1, with D maybe TRBD1 (6 bases). CDR1 and CDR2 (germline): SGHTS, YDEGEE. The ends were cut back, 0 bases at V and 5 bases at J, with 12 bases in the middle. The CDR3 is made up of 15 amino acids. DNA of the CDR3: TGTGCCAGCAGCTTGGATCCGACAGGAGACAATGAGCAGTTCTTC. This gives the protein CASSLDPTGDNEQFF.

V usage is TRBV10-3 and J usage is TRBJ1-2, with a possible D match to TRBD1 (6 bases). Trimming took off 4 bases at V and 4 bases at J, with 13 bases between the two ends. CDR1 and CDR2 from the germline V gene are ENHRY and SYGVKD. This CDR3 has 14 amino acids. CDR3 in DNA: TGTGCCATCAGTGTCGGCAGGGGAGGCTATGGCTACACCTTC. It codes for CAISVGRGGYGYTF.

This clonotype was detected a few times. This chain links TRBV20-1 with TRBJ2-5; 9 bases agree with TRBD1. Germline V CDR1 and CDR2: DFQATT, SNEGSKA (reference sequence). The CDR3 is 17 amino acids. The ends lost 6 bases at V and 5 bases at J; junction bases unmatched: 19. CDR3 DNA: TGCAGTGCGAGACCCCTTCTCGGGACAGGGTCCGGGGAGACCCAGTACTTC. Its translation: CSARPLLGTGSGETQYF.

This clonotype has a handful of counts. This chain links TRBV30 with TRBJ2-7; TRBD1 might be the D (5 bases). From germline, CDR1 is GTSNPN and CDR2 SVGIG (reference sequence). The CDR3 is 14 amino acids. Trimming shortened V by 1 base and J by 4 bases, and 14 bases separated the two germline ends. This chain's CDR3 is CAWSEGAGKYEQYF. In DNA, the CDR3 is TGTGCCTGGAGTGAAGGGGCAGGGAAATACGAGCAGTACTTC.

The chain combines TRBV28 with TRBJ2-2; D is possibly TRBD1 (6 bases). The CDR3 loop spans 16 amino acids. Germline values: CDR1 MDHEN, CDR2 SYDVKM. V lost 5 bases to trimming and J lost 4 bases, with 17 bases between them. CDR3 sequence (DNA): TGTGCCAGCAGTCTAGGAGGCAGGGGCGGCACCGGGGAGCTGTTTTTT. This encodes CASSLGGRGGTGELFF.

For this clonotype: It may be a read error: a sequence one base away is much more abundant. The rearrangement joins TRBV24-1 to TRBJ2-1, with TRBD1 matching over 7 bases. V lost 4 bases, J lost 9 bases, and 14 bases stayed unmatched. Germline V gene data show CDR1 as KGHDR and CDR2 as SFDVKD. CDR3 size: 16 residues. CDR3 loop: CATSEAPVQGLGEQFF. CDR3 coding DNA: TGTGCCACCAGTGAAGCCCCGGTACAGGGGCTAGGTGAGCAGTTCTTC.

This clonotype was seen a few times. The V call is TRBV7-9, the J call TRBJ2-1; 9 bases fit TRBD2. The CDR3 is 15 residues long. With V trimmed by 5 bases and J by 5 bases, 7 bases remained unmatched. The germline CDR1 and CDR2 sequences are SEHNR and FQNEAQ (reference sequence). CDR3: CASSQGLARDNEQFF. In nucleotides, the CDR3 is TGTGCCAGCAGCCAAGGACTAGCGAGAGACAATGAGCAGTTCTTC.

This clonotype was seen a few times. The CDR3 sequence: CASSKEQGGPQETQYF. DNA for the CDR3: TGTGCCAGCAGCAAAGAGCAGGGCGGCCCCCAAGAGACCCAGTACTTC. The chain uses TRBV21-1 and TRBJ2-5; the tabulated D call, TRBD1, remains unverified against the DNA. TRBV21-1 is deemed a pseudogene. There are 16 residues in the CDR3.

This clonotype showed up just a few times. The chain uses TRBV12-3 or TRBV12-4 and TRBJ2-1; 7 bases are a match to TRBD1. The CDR3 length is 13 residues. V lost 6 bases, J lost 8 bases, and 7 bases stayed unmatched. The CDR3: CASSGEGAHEQFF. In DNA, the CDR3 is TGTGCCAGCAGCGGCGAGGGGGCACATGAGCAGTTCTTC.

This clonotype turned up a few times. The V call is TRBV11-2, the J call TRBJ1-1; the match to TRBD1 covers 7 bases. V lost 1 base, J lost 0 bases, and 8 bases stayed unmatched. The CDR3 extends over 17 amino acids. Germline V lookup: CDR1 SGHAT, CDR2 FQNNGV. DNA of the CDR3: TGTGCCAGCAGCTTAGGTGGGGACAGAAGGATGAACACTGAAGCTTTCTTT. This translates into CASSLGGDRRMNTEAFF.

This clonotype was found a few times. V is TRBV20-1 and J is TRBJ1-4, with D unresolved. The germline V and J ends were trimmed by 5 bases and 8 bases, with 15 bases remaining between them. Germline lookup yields CDR1 DFQATT and CDR2 SNEGSKA (reference sequence). This CDR3 is built from 13 residues. DNA of the CDR3: TGCAGTGCTGGAAGGGAGTCGCGCGAAAAACTGTTTTTT. Its protein is CSAGRESREKLFF.

This clonotype was counted a few times. The chain combines TRBV19 with TRBJ2-7, with TRBD1 matching 7 bases. Germline V lookup: CDR1 LNHDA, CDR2 SQIVND (reference sequence). Germline trimming cut 6 bases from V and 7 bases from J; bases unmatched to any gene: 12. There are 14 residues in the CDR3. CDR3 bases: TGTGCCAGTAGAGTTAAGGGGGCGACGGGGGAGCAGTACTTC. Amino acid sequence: CASRVKGATGEQYF.

This clonotype was observed a handful of times. J is TRBJ1-1 and V is TRBV20-1; no clear D gene. The CDR3 is 11 residues long. Germline-derived CDR1 and CDR2 are DFQATT and SNEGSKA (reference sequence). V lost 3 bases and J lost 7, with 9 bases in between. DNA for the CDR3: TGCAGTGCTAGTCGTAGTGATGAAGCTTTCTTT. It specifies CSASRSDEAFF.

Many counts were recorded for this clonotype. J is TRBJ2-7 and V is TRBV4-1; TRBD2 agrees at 14 bases. The germline CDR1 and CDR2 sequences are MGHRA and YSYEKL. V lost 1 base, J lost 3 bases, and 14 bases stayed unmatched. The CDR3 has 20 amino acids. Written as DNA, the CDR3 is TGCGCCAGCAGCCAAGTCCTCGTTTGGACTAGCGGGGGGCAACTCTACGAGCAGTACTTC. The encoded protein is CASSQVLVWTSGGQLYEQYF.

This clonotype was found many times. The chain is built from TRBV7-8 and TRBJ2-7, with a weak D call TRBD1 (6 bases). CDR1 and CDR2 from the germline V gene are SGHVS and FQNEAQ. The CDR3 totals 14 residues. V was trimmed by 4 bases and J by 1 base, leaving 11 bases between them. CDR3 DNA: TGTGCCAGCAGCTCACGACAGGATTCCTACGAGCAGTACTTC. This codes for CASSSRQDSYEQYF. The full variable domain, rest sourced from reference TRBV7-8 and TRBJ2-7, is GAGVSQSPRYKVAKRGQDVALRCDPISGHVSLFWYQQALGQGPEFLTYFQNEAQLDKSGLPSDRFFAERPEGSVSTLKIQRTQQEDSAVYLCASSSRQDSYEQYFGPGTRLTVT.

This clonotype was seen more than once but under ten times. The chain employs TRBV11-2 and TRBJ2-5; D may be TRBD2 (6 bases). CDR1 is SGHAT and CDR2 is FQNNGV in the germline V gene. This CDR3 contains 14 residues. Trimming took off 8 bases at V and 4 bases at J, with 17 bases between the two ends. CDR3 sequence reads: CASSYSTSRETQYF. In DNA form, the CDR3 reads TGTGCCAGCTCCTACTCGACTAGTCGAGAGACCCAGTACTTC. Combining the CDR3 with reference TRBV11-2 and TRBJ2-5 gives the whole variable domain EAGVAQSPRYKIIEKRQSVAFWCNPISGHATLYWYQQILGQGPKLLIQFQNNGVVDDSQLPKDRFSAERLKGVDSTLKIQPAKLEDSAVYLCASSYSTSRETQYFGPGTRLLVL.

This clonotype has more than one count but fewer than ten. This chain connects TRBV6-1 to TRBJ1-6, with 7 bases fitting TRBD1. The CDR3 covers 15 residues. The germline gives CDR1 MNHNS, CDR2 SASEGT. V lost 0 bases, J lost 7 bases, and 3 bases stayed unmatched. CDR3 amino acids: CASSEANRGNSPLHF. In DNA, the CDR3 is TGTGCCAGCAGTGAAGCGAACAGGGGCAATTCACCCCTCCACTTT.

This clonotype occurred a few times. The CDR3 loop reads CASSQAGDQETQYF. Here the CDR3 DNA reads TGCGCCAGCAGCCAAGCAGGGGACCAAGAGACCCAGTACTTC. The V call is TRBV4-1, the J call TRBJ2-5; D perhaps matches TRBD1 (6 bases). Germline V gene data show CDR1 as MGHRA and CDR2 as YSYEKL. The CDR3 spans 14 residues. V dropped 1 base and J dropped 0 bases, with 6 bases sitting between them.

This clonotype was recorded many times. The chain has TRBV6-2 or TRBV6-3 and TRBJ1-2; D remains ambiguous. CDR1 is MNHEY and CDR2 is SVGEGT in the germline V gene. Trimming removed 0 bases at V and 6 bases at J, with 11 bases between. This CDR3 has 14 residues. The CDR3 sequence: CASSYSTTTNGYTF. The CDR3 DNA reads as TGTGCCAGCAGTTACTCGACGACAACAAATGGCTACACCTTC.

This clonotype was observed at least ten times. The chain carries TRBV7-2 and TRBJ1-1; D gene ambiguous. The germline V and J ends were trimmed by 5 bases and 0 bases, with 13 bases remaining between them. The germline CDR1 and CDR2 sequences are SGHTA and FQGNSA. CDR3 length equals 15 residues. The DNA of the CDR3 is TGTGCCAGCAGCCTCGATTATAATATGAACACTGAAGCTTTCTTT. Encoded protein: CASSLDYNMNTEAFF.